The rows below give T cell receptor beta chains drawn from one sample of a study of CD8+ T cells in alopecia areata. Profiled with immunoSEQ multiplex PCR; TCRdb holds only in-frame clones, not every one. Here the sample spans around 100,000 clones, 45% to 60% being singletons. The source material was CD4+ T cells sorted from blood. The receptors stem from a human donor in good health. Each CDR3 is given with its conserved first and last residue. D genes are given only for firm matches. Clone size, where shown, is once, few, many, or a class for clones that have expanded.

D gene: NA; clone size: few; V gene: TRBV4-3; CDR3 length: 15; J gene: TRBJ2-5; CDR3 DNA: TGCGCCAGCAGCCAAGCTGTACGGTCCCAAGAGACCCAGTACTTC; CDR3 protein: CASSQAVRSQETQYF
D gene: TRBD2; clone size: many; V gene: TRBV10-2; CDR3 length: 18; J gene: TRBJ2-6; CDR3 DNA: TGCGCCAGCAGTGACCTAGCGGGGGGGCCCGGTGGGGCCAACGTCCTGACTTTC; CDR3 protein: CASSDLAGGPGGANVLTF
D gene: TRBD1; clone size: few; V gene: TRBV29-1; CDR3 length: 13; J gene: TRBJ1-1; CDR3 DNA: TGCAGCGTGCGGGGACAGGGTGGAGCTGAAGCTTTCTTT; CDR3 protein: CSVRGQGGAEAFF
D gene: NA; clone size: NA; V gene: TRBV25-1; CDR3 length: 12; J gene: TRBJ2-7; CDR3 DNA: TGTGCCAGCAGTTCCCCGCTAGGCGGGCAGTACTTC; CDR3 protein: CASSSPLGGQYF
D gene: TRBD1; clone size: NA; V gene: TRBV6-5; CDR3 length: 16; J gene: TRBJ2-3; CDR3 DNA: TGTGCCAGCAGTTACACCGACAGGGTTTCCACAGATACGCAGTATTTT; CDR3 protein: CASSYTDRVSTDTQYF
D gene: NA; clone size: NA; V gene: TRBV18; CDR3 length: 14; J gene: TRBJ1-2; CDR3 DNA: TGTGCCAGCTCACCCGGACTTTCTAACTATGGCTACACCTTC; CDR3 protein: CASSPGLSNYGYTF
D gene: TRBD1; clone size: NA; V gene: TRBV7-2; CDR3 length: 19; J gene: TRBJ2-2; CDR3 DNA: TGTGCCAGCAGCTTGGCCGGGACAGGGGGCGCGGGATTCACCGGGGAGCTGTTTTTT; CDR3 protein: CASSLAGTGGAGFTGELFF
D gene: TRBD1; clone size: NA; V gene: TRBV6-5; CDR3 length: 13; J gene: TRBJ2-7; CDR3 DNA: TGTGCCAGCAGGAGGGACAGGGAAGGCGAGCAGTACTTC; CDR3 protein: CASRRDREGEQYF
D gene: NA; clone size: few; V gene: TRBV20-1; CDR3 length: 11; J gene: TRBJ2-1; CDR3 DNA: TGCAGTGCTGGGCTAGCGACAGAGCAGTTCTTC; CDR3 protein: CSAGLATEQFF
D gene: TRBD2; clone size: NA; V gene: TRBV10-2; CDR3 length: 16; J gene: TRBJ2-3; CDR3 DNA: TGCGCCAGCAGTGAGTCGAAGACTAGCGGCACAGATACGCAGTATTTT; CDR3 protein: CASSESKTSGTDTQYF
D gene: TRBD1; clone size: few; V gene: TRBV7-2; CDR3 length: 14; J gene: TRBJ1-1; CDR3 DNA: TGTGCCAGCAGCATCAGACAGGGAGGGATTGGAGCTTTCTTT; CDR3 protein: CASSIRQGGIGAFF
D gene: TRBD2; clone size: few; V gene: TRBV2; CDR3 length: 13; J gene: TRBJ2-2; CDR3 DNA: TGTGCCGGTAGCGGGGGGAACACCGGGGAGCTGTTTTTT; CDR3 protein: CAGSGGNTGELFF
D gene: NA; clone size: NA; V gene: TRBV18; CDR3 length: 13; J gene: TRBJ1-1; CDR3 DNA: TGTGCCAGCTCACCAGGGGTGAACACTGAAGCTTTCTTT; CDR3 protein: CASSPGVNTEAFF
D gene: TRBD1; clone size: few; V gene: TRBV29-1; CDR3 length: 12; J gene: TRBJ1-2; CDR3 DNA: TGCAGCGGATGGACAGGGAACTATGGCTACACCTTC; CDR3 protein: CSGWTGNYGYTF
D gene: NA; clone size: NA; V gene: TRBV28; CDR3 length: 13; J gene: TRBJ1-5; CDR3 DNA: TGTGCCAGCAAAACAAACGGTGATCAGCCCCAGCATTTT; CDR3 protein: CASKTNGDQPQHF
D gene: TRBD2; clone size: NA; V gene: TRBV5-4; CDR3 length: 17; J gene: TRBJ2-7; CDR3 DNA: TGTGCCAGCAGCTTGTCGGTAGTAGCGGGGGGCTCCTACGAGCAGTACTTC; CDR3 protein: CASSLSVVAGGSYEQYF